These 24 T cell receptor beta chains share one sample of origin, sequenced in a study of T cell responses to AZD1222 COVID-19 vaccine. Some clones are missing from TCRdb's copy, which holds only in-frame ones; the method was immunoSEQ multiplex PCR. This sample has roughly 200,000 clones, with approximately 92% found just once. The sequencing here drew on peripheral blood, taken 28 days after the second dose of the MenACWY control vaccine. The receptors were gathered from an adult who received the MenACWY meningococcal vaccine as a control.

The chain uses TRBV6-5 and TRBJ1-1; 9 positions match TRBD1. This CDR3 has 14 amino acids. CDR1 and CDR2 (germline): MNHEY, SVGAGI. Losses at the gene ends were 5 bases for V and 4 bases for J; bases not matched to a gene: 5. Written as DNA, the CDR3 is TGTGCCAGCAGTCCGGACAGGGGTATCACTGAAGCTTTCTTT. It encodes CASSPDRGITEAFF.

The V and J genes are TRBV4-1 and TRBJ2-2; 11 positions match TRBD2. The germline V gene encodes CDR1 MGHRA and CDR2 YSYEKL. V lost 0 bases and J lost 4; bases outside the gene matches: 10. The CDR3 runs 19 residues. The CDR3, as DNA: TGCGCCAGCAGCCAAGAAACTAGCGGGGGCCGACTAGTCACCGGGGAGCTGTTTTTT. Its protein product is CASSQETSGGRLVTGELFF.

The rearrangement uses TRBV15 and TRBJ1-3; D not resolved. The V gene lost 5 bases and the J gene lost 4 bases, with 6 bases spanning the gap. Germline CDR1 is LNHNV and CDR2 is YYDKDF (reference sequence). The CDR3 totals 12 residues. CDR3 in amino acids: CATSDTGNTIYF. For the CDR3, the DNA is TGTGCCACCAGCGACACCGGAAACACCATATATTTT.

This clone was observed once. The V gene is TRBV6-1, the J gene TRBJ1-1; no firm D call. The CDR3 spans 16 residues. The ends were cut back, 2 bases at V and 0 bases at J, with 13 bases in the middle. The germline gives CDR1 MNHNS, CDR2 SASEGT. The CDR3 nucleotides read TGTGCCAGCAGTGAATACGCCCCGCCCGTGAACACTGAAGCTTTCTTT. This codes for CASSEYAPPVNTEAFF.

This clone was seen once. The chain has TRBV30 and TRBJ1-1; possible D gene TRBD1, 5 bases. This CDR3 is built from 15 residues. Germline V lookup: CDR1 GTSNPN, CDR2 SVGIG (reference sequence). Trimming removed 2 bases from V and 1 base from J, with 14 bases in between. The CDR3, as DNA: TGTGCCTGGAGTACACCGGGACTCAGGAACACTGAAGCTTTCTTT. This translates into CAWSTPGLRNTEAFF.

The chain has TRBV13 and TRBJ1-1; the D gene is possibly TRBD1 (6 bases). This CDR3 has 17 residues. V was shortened by 3 bases and J by 5 bases, with 22 bases between the two germline ends. Germline V gives CDR1 PRHDT, CDR2 FYEKMQ (reference sequence). The CDR3 region is CASSFLTTGDIKTEAFF. The CDR3 nucleotides are TGTGCCAGCAGCTTCCTAACCACCGGGGACATCAAAACTGAAGCTTTCTTT.

A remark on this clone: This CDR3 is also generated by other DNA sequences in the sample. The V gene is TRBV28, the J gene TRBJ2-7; D unresolved. Trimming took 5 bases from V and 3 from J, leaving 8 bases between them. CDR1 MDHEN and CDR2 SYDVKM come from the germline V gene. CDR3 size: 12 residues. CDR3 region: CASSLTVYEQYF. In nucleotides, the CDR3 is TGTGCCAGCAGTCTGACGGTCTACGAGCAGTACTTC.

The V call is TRBV27, the J call TRBJ2-3, with 7 bases matching TRBD2. Germline CDR1 and CDR2: MNHEY and SMNVEV (reference sequence). V trimming: 1 base; J trimming: 1 base; junction bases outside the gene matches: 2. The CDR3 spans 15 residues. CDR3 loop: CASSLFLAGTDTQYF. In DNA, the CDR3 is TGTGCCAGCAGTTTATTCCTAGCGGGCACAGATACGCAGTATTTT.

V usage is TRBV2 and J usage is TRBJ1-4; 9 bases agree with TRBD1. The CDR3 extends over 16 amino acids. The germline V gene has CDR1 SNHLY and CDR2 FYNNEI. Losses at the gene ends were 6 bases for V and 5 bases for J; bases not matched to a gene: 10. CDR3 DNA sequence: TGTGCCAGCAGCTCTCTTCCCGGGACAGGGAATGAAAAACTGTTTTTT. Translating gives CASSSLPGTGNEKLFF.

CDR3: CASSLVSIGAEQYF. CDR3 bases: TGCGCCAGCAGCTTGGTATCCATTGGCGCCGAGCAGTACTTC. The chain has TRBV5-1 and TRBJ2-7; no firm D call. This CDR3 has 14 amino acids. Trimming removed 0 bases at V and 6 bases at J, with 13 bases between. Looked up from germline, CDR1 is SGHRS and CDR2 is YFSETQ.

V and J are TRBV7-2 and TRBJ1-1; D unresolved. V was cut by 10 bases and J by 5 bases, with 17 bases left in between. This CDR3 is built from 13 residues. The germline gives CDR1 SGHTA, CDR2 FQGNSA. This chain's CDR3 is CAITTGPRTEAFF. In DNA, the CDR3 is TGTGCCATCACTACGGGCCCGCGAACTGAAGCTTTCTTT.

The CDR3 bases are TGTGCCAGCAGCTTAGCAGTACTGAACACTGAAGCTTTCTTT. The encoded protein is CASSLAVLNTEAFF. The J gene is TRBJ1-1, the V gene TRBV7-9; D is unclear. V gave up 0 bases and J gave up 0 bases, with 5 bases separating them. Per germline, CDR1 SEHNR and CDR2 FQNEAQ (reference sequence). This CDR3 contains 14 residues.

V and J are TRBV6-5 and TRBJ1-6; D is unresolved. This CDR3 spans 13 amino acids. Germline lookup yields CDR1 MNHEY and CDR2 SVGAGI. V was clipped by 8 bases and J by 9 bases, with 14 bases between them. The CDR3 DNA follows: TGTGCCAGCCGACCGCCAGCAGGTTCACCCCTCCACTTT. Encoded protein: CASRPPAGSPLHF.

The J gene is TRBJ2-5, the V gene TRBV5-1; 9 bases are a match to TRBD1. This CDR3 is 13 amino acids long. Unmatched junction bases numbered 5, after V lost 4 bases and J lost 7 bases. The germline CDR1 and CDR2 sequences are SGHRS and YFSETQ. The CDR3 is CASSRGDRATQYF. The CDR3 nucleotides are TGCGCCAGCAGCCGGGGGGACAGGGCGACCCAGTACTTC.

The rearrangement uses TRBV6-2 or TRBV6-3 and TRBJ2-2; the D gene is possibly TRBD1 (5 bases). V was shortened by 0 bases and J by 6 bases, with 8 bases between the two germline ends. This CDR3 region has 14 residues. Germline V gives CDR1 MNHEY, CDR2 SVGEGT. The CDR3, as DNA: TGTGCCAGCAGTTACTCGCTGGGGCCCGGGGAGCTGTTTTTT. Its protein product is CASSYSLGPGELFF.

The chain carries TRBV18 and TRBJ1-2; a possible D gene is TRBD1 (6 bases). With 3 bases removed from V and 0 bases from J, the gap between germline ends came to 11 bases. The CDR3 extends over 15 amino acids. Germline CDR1 is KGHSH and CDR2 is LQKENI. The CDR3 DNA reads TGTGCCAGCTCACCCAGGACAGCAGCTAACTATGGCTACACCTTC. As protein: CASSPRTAANYGYTF.

A single count supports this clone. This chain joins TRBV9 and TRBJ1-1; D remains unclear. V lost 1 base and J 5 bases, leaving 9 bases between the germline ends. Germline V CDR1 and CDR2: SGDLS, YYNGEE. The CDR3 has 13 amino acids. This CDR3 is CASSVISGTEAFF. DNA of the CDR3: TGTGCCAGCAGCGTAATTTCTGGGACTGAAGCTTTCTTT.

A word on this clone: Additional DNA sequences in this sample encode the identical CDR3. The chain is built from TRBV4-3 and TRBJ2-7, with TRBD1 as a possible D gene (6 bases). CDR3 length: 15 residues. Germline V gives CDR1 LGHNA, CDR2 YSLEER. V was shortened by 0 bases and J by 3 bases, with 12 bases between the two germline ends. The CDR3 coding sequence is TGCGCCAGCAGCCAAGACAGGGGTGGGATCTACGAGCAGTACTTC. It yields the protein CASSQDRGGIYEQYF.

This clone was counted a single time. The CDR3 spells CSASLGPMNQPQHF. Here the CDR3 DNA reads TGCAGTGCTAGTTTGGGGCCCATGAATCAGCCCCAGCATTTT. The V and J genes are TRBV20-1 and TRBJ1-5; possibly TRBD1 for D (5 bases). Germline V gene sequence: CDR1 DFQATT, CDR2 SNEGSKA (reference sequence). CDR3 length: 14 amino acids. With 3 bases removed from V and 4 bases from J, the gap between germline ends came to 13 bases.

The chain has TRBV5-5 and TRBJ2-3; TRBD2 matches 8 bases. The length of the CDR3 is 15 residues. V shed 0 bases, J shed 3 bases, and the junction held 3 bases outside the gene matches. Germline CDR1 SGHKS, CDR2 YYEKEE (reference sequence). The CDR3 region has the DNA TGTGCCAGCAGCTTGGCCGGGGGGGAAACAGATACGCAGTATTTT. Its protein product is CASSLAGGETDTQYF.

The chain uses TRBV7-3 and TRBJ1-1; TRBD1 matches at 10 bases. The junction had 5 bases not matched to a gene; V was cut back by 1 base and J by 6 bases. CDR3 size: 15 residues. Germline V gene sequence: CDR1 SGHTA, CDR2 FQGTGA. Here the CDR3 DNA reads TGTGCCAGCAGCTTAAGGGGGACAGGGGTATCTGAAGCTTTCTTT. Amino acids: CASSLRGTGVSEAFF.

J is TRBJ2-5 and V is TRBV5-1; D call uncertain. The CDR3 runs 13 residues. Germline assignment: CDR1 SGHRS and CDR2 YFSETQ. V lost 5 bases and J lost 2, with 10 bases in between. CDR3 bases: TGCGCCAGCAGTTTCGGGCTACAAGAGACCCAGTACTTC. This sequence encodes CASSFGLQETQYF.

The chain carries TRBV4-1 and TRBJ1-3; the D is unclear. Trimming pared 4 bases from V and 2 bases from J, leaving 12 bases between. CDR3 length: 15 amino acids. In germline, CDR1 is MGHRA, CDR2 YSYEKL. CDR3: CASSPPGVPGNTIYF. CDR3 DNA: TGCGCCAGCAGCCCCCCGGGAGTACCTGGAAACACCATATATTTT.

This clone was recorded once. The CDR3 DNA follows: TGTGCCAGTGCGAACCGGGACAGGACCCGTGCGGGTACGCAGTATTTT. Translating it yields CASANRDRTRAGTQYF. The gene calls are TRBV19 and TRBJ2-3; 8 bases agree with TRBD1. The J segment lost 8 bases and the V segment lost 8 bases, leaving 18 bases of the junction unmatched. Germline V gene data show CDR1 as LNHDA and CDR2 as SQIVND (reference sequence). The CDR3 extends over 16 amino acids. The whole variable domain, remainder taken from reference TRBV19 and TRBJ2-3, is DGGITQSPKYLFRKEGQNVTLSCEQNLNHDAMYWYRQDPGQGLRLIYYSQIVNDFQKGDIAEGYSVSREKKESFPLTVTSAQKNPTAFYLCASANRDRTRAGTQYFGPGTRLTVL.